This T cell receptor (beta chain) was recovered during a study of cytomegalovirus exposure and HLA in healthy donors. Study as a whole: The 110 million or so unique TCR beta sequences, from roughly 180 million T cells, were found by an earlier analysis.

The PCR employed 60 Vbeta primers together with 13 Jbeta primers. The repertoire was sequenced with immunoSEQ multiplex PCR; TCRdb's copy has only in-frame clones and lacks some. This sample has around 140,000 clones, with roughly 70% found just once. The CDR3 is 14 residues long. Germline V lookup: CDR1 MRHNA, CDR2 SNTAGT. Trimming shortened V by 11 bases and J by 2 bases, and 16 bases separated the two germline ends. The TCR comes from a woman in her sixties or seventies in good health and CMV-seropositive. The chain combines TRBV6-4 with TRBJ1-5; a possible D gene is TRBD1 (5 bases). Sequencing was done on a sample of PBMCs. In nucleotides, the CDR3 is TGTGCCTGTATTGGGGGGGAAGGCAATCAGCCCCAGCATTTT. Translating it yields CACIGGEGNQPQHF.